This T cell receptor (beta chain) was identified during a study of molecular identifiers for immune sequencing clone quantification. A single record per CDR3 protein comes from TCRdb applying MiXCR to the PCR reads. The data contain about half a million distinct CDR3 sequences, 20% to 25% of them singletons. This clonotype showed up many times. Deletions cut 1 base from V and 5 bases from J, with 11 bases between. Germline loops: CDR1 LGHNA, CDR2 YSLEER. There are 14 residues in the CDR3. Sorting captured naive CD8 T cells as CD8+CD4-CCR7+CD45RA+. This sequence joins TRBV4-3 and TRBJ1-1, with a tentative D call TRBD1 (6 bases). Sample: naive CD8+ T cells from blood, with Jurkat cell RNA spiked in. Subset here: FACS-sorted CD8+CD4-CCR7+CD45RA+ naive T cells. The TCR comes from a human donor in good health. Some libraries in this study had Jurkat cell RNA spiked in. CDR3: CASSQGIQGTEAFF. In DNA form, the CDR3 reads TGCGCCAGCAGCCAAGGGATACAGGGAACTGAAGCTTTCTTT.